The 3 T cell receptor beta chains reported below all come from one sample, sequenced in a study of OX40 agonist ivuxolimab in advanced cancers. The repertoire was sequenced with immunoSEQ multiplex PCR; TCRdb's copy has only in-frame clones and lacks some. The sample includes approximately 58,000 clones, about four fifths of them seen just once. The sequences come from CD4+ or CD8+ T cells sorted from blood, collected in a trial of the OX40 agonist ivuxolimab. The source is an adult with an advanced solid tumor such as melanoma, head and neck, liver or kidney cancer.

The chain carries TRBV4-2 and TRBJ1-4; tentatively, D is TRBD1 (5 bases). There are 17 residues in the CDR3. Trimming cost V 1 base and J 0 bases, with 12 bases left between them. Germline V gives CDR1 LGHNA, CDR2 YNFKEQ. CDR3 protein: CASSQVNGGATNEKLFF. In DNA, the CDR3 is TGTGCCAGCAGCCAAGTCAATGGGGGTGCAACTAATGAAAAACTGTTTTTT.

This chain links TRBV5-1 with TRBJ2-5; a weak D match, TRBD1 (6 bases). Germline V gives CDR1 SGHRS, CDR2 YFSETQ. This CDR3 is 13 amino acids long. Trimming removed 2 bases at V and 4 bases at J, with 9 bases between. CDR3 nucleotide sequence: TGCGCCAGCAGCTTTGGGGGCAGAGAGACCCAGTACTTC. Its protein is CASSFGGRETQYF.

This clone appeared a single time. The chain recombines TRBV28 with TRBJ1-6; D not resolved. V was clipped by 4 bases and J by 8 bases, with 9 bases between them. The germline CDR1 and CDR2 sequences are MDHEN and SYDVKM. The CDR3 has 13 residues. For the CDR3, the DNA is TGTGCCAGCAGTTATACCGGGGATTCACCCCTCCACTTT. Its translation: CASSYTGDSPLHF. Variable domain in full (rest from reference TRBV28 and TRBJ1-6): DVKVTQSSRYLVKRTGEKVFLECVQDMDHENMFWYRQDPGLGLRLIYFSYDVKMKEKGDIPEGYSVSREKKERFSLILESASTNQTSMYLCASSYTGDSPLHFGNGTRLTVT.